The present T cell receptor beta chain was sequenced within a study of siplizumab effects on memory and regulatory T cells. Trimming cost V 1 base and J 1 base, with 0 bases left between them. The CDR3 has 12 amino acids. Germline V gene lookup returns CDR1 LNHNV and CDR2 YYDKDF (reference sequence). Repertoires were generated with immunoSEQ multiplex PCR, while TCRdb's copy carries only in-frame clones and drops some. The sample lists about 120,000 clones; just under 95% were seen once. On this clone: The target antigen is unknown.

Notes on the study in general: Treg-derived clones made up an average of approximately 70% of mappable alloreactive CD4+ clones with siplizumab and 26.9% in controls.

The chain links TRBV15 to TRBJ2-3; the D is unclear. The sample taken for sequencing was non-Treg CD4+ T cells sorted from blood. This clonotype originated in a human donor in good health. The CDR3 DNA reads as TGTGCCACCAGCAGAGGCACAGATACGCAGTATTTT. Translated, it gives CATSRGTDTQYF.